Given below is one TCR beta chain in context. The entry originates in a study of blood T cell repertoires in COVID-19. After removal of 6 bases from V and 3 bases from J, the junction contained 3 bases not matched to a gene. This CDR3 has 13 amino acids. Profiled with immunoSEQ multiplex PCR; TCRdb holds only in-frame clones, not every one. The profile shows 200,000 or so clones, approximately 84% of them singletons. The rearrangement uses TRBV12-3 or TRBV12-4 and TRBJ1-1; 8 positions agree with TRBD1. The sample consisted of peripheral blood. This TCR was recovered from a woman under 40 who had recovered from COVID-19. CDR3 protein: CASRTGADTEAFF. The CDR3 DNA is TGTGCCAGCAGGACAGGGGCGGACACTGAAGCTTTCTTT.